The 23 T cell receptor beta chains below come from one sample, sequenced in a study of cytomegalovirus exposure and HLA in healthy donors. PCR involved 60 Vbeta and 13 Jbeta primers. Profiled with immunoSEQ multiplex PCR; TCRdb holds only in-frame clones, not every one. Of roughly 97,000 clones in the sample, less than 9.5% are singletons; the top ten hold about 5%. The sample consisted of PBMCs. These receptor sequences come from a middle-aged man in good health and CMV-seropositive.

In this sample, this clone turned up many times. The genes are TRBV19 and TRBJ1-2, with D tentatively TRBD1 (6 bases). The CDR3 is 14 amino acids. Trimming took 5 bases from V and 5 from J, leaving 15 bases between them. In germline, CDR1 is LNHDA, CDR2 SQIVND (reference sequence). The CDR3 DNA reads TGTGCCAGTAGTGCCCGGGACACTACTTATGGCTACACCTTC. It codes for CASSARDTTYGYTF.

There are a few counts of this clone. For the CDR3, the DNA is TGTGCCAGCAGCTTTAGCGGGAGGGAGGAGACCCAGTACTTC. Amino acid sequence: CASSFSGREETQYF. The rearrangement uses TRBV5-6 and TRBJ2-5, with 11 nucleotides matching TRBD2. Germline values: CDR1 SGHDT, CDR2 YYEEEE. With V trimmed by 2 bases and J by 5 bases, 2 bases remained unmatched. The CDR3 is 14 amino acids.

This clone turned up a few times. The chain carries TRBV27 and TRBJ1-1; D is unresolved. The CDR3 sequence is 16 residues long. Germline V gene data show CDR1 as MNHEY and CDR2 as SMNVEV (reference sequence). V dropped 0 bases and J dropped 0 bases, with 11 bases sitting between them. The CDR3 nucleotides read TGTGCCAGCAGTTTATCGGTCGCGGGGATGAACACTGAAGCTTTCTTT. As protein: CASSLSVAGMNTEAFF.

The chain is built from TRBV30 and TRBJ2-7; 7 nucleotides align to TRBD2. The CDR3 extends over 15 amino acids. In germline, CDR1 is GTSNPN, CDR2 SVGIG (reference sequence). J was trimmed by 4 bases and V by 1 base; bases with no gene match: 10. The CDR3, as DNA: TGTGCCTGGAGTGCAGATAGGGCTAGCGGTTACGAGCAGTACTTC. This translates into CAWSADRASGYEQYF.

This clone has only a few counts. V and J are TRBV7-2 and TRBJ2-7, with a possible D match to TRBD2 (6 bases). From germline, CDR1 is SGHTA and CDR2 FQGNSA. The CDR3 extends over 15 amino acids. Trimming left V 5 bases short and J 0 bases short, with 14 bases between. The CDR3 here is CASSPGLARSYEQYF. The DNA for the CDR3 is TGTGCCAGCAGCCCGGGTCTAGCGCGCTCCTACGAGCAGTACTTC.

This clone was seen a handful of times. The V call is TRBV20-1, the J call TRBJ2-1, with no clear D. The length of the CDR3 is 11 residues. In germline, CDR1 is DFQATT, CDR2 SNEGSKA (reference sequence). V lost 2 bases and J lost 5, with 4 bases in between. The CDR3 loop reads CSARQNNEQFF. The CDR3 nucleotides read TGCAGTGCTAGACAGAACAATGAGCAGTTCTTC.

This clone was counted between two and nine times. The chain is built from TRBV27 and TRBJ2-7; 11 nucleotides align to TRBD2. CDR3 length: 16 amino acids. V trimming: 7 bases; J trimming: 3 bases; junction bases outside the gene matches: 11. Germline V CDR1 and CDR2: MNHEY, SMNVEV (reference sequence). The CDR3 reads CASTKVGTSGYYEQYF. CDR3 in DNA: TGTGCCAGCACTAAAGTGGGGACTAGCGGATACTACGAGCAGTACTTC.

This clone was seen only a few times. This chain joins TRBV7-2 and TRBJ2-7, with 10 bases identical to TRBD1. The CDR3 has 15 amino acids. Germline trimming cut 5 bases from V and 2 bases from J; bases unmatched to any gene: 6. Germline CDR1 SGHTA, CDR2 FQGNSA. CDR3 sequence reads: CASSRGGTGAYEQYF. As DNA, the CDR3 is TGTGCCAGCAGCCGGGGCGGGACAGGGGCCTACGAGCAGTACTTC.

This clone has only a few counts. The chain has TRBV28 and TRBJ1-2; D remains unclear. This CDR3 comprises 13 residues. V was shortened by 5 bases and J by 4 bases, with 11 bases between the two germline ends. Germline lookup yields CDR1 MDHEN and CDR2 SYDVKM. CDR3 in amino acids: CASSPPVGYGYTF. The DNA for the CDR3 is TGTGCCAGCAGTCCTCCCGTCGGCTATGGCTACACCTTC.

The V gene is TRBV2, the J gene TRBJ1-1; no firm D call. V lost 8 bases and J lost 5, with 21 bases in between. The CDR3 is made up of 15 amino acids. Per germline, CDR1 SNHLY and CDR2 FYNNEI. The CDR3 nucleotides read TGTGCCAGCCTCCTCCTCCAGGTAGAGCTGACTGAAGCTTTCTTT. Its protein is CASLLLQVELTEAFF.

This chain links TRBV30 with TRBJ2-5; possibly TRBD1 for D (5 bases). In germline, CDR1 is GTSNPN, CDR2 SVGIG (reference sequence). The ends were cut back, 0 bases at V and 3 bases at J, with 14 bases in the middle. This CDR3 comprises 15 residues. This chain's CDR3 is CAWSVQLKGEETQYF. The DNA for the CDR3 is TGTGCCTGGAGTGTACAATTAAAAGGGGAAGAGACCCAGTACTTC.

The rearrangement links TRBV11-3 to TRBJ2-1; 9 positions match TRBD1. Germline CDR1 SGHNT, CDR2 YENEEA. V shed 5 bases, J shed 9 bases, and the junction held 17 bases outside the gene matches. The CDR3 consists of 17 residues. CDR3 amino acids: CASSLRIGTGYVAEQFF. The CDR3 DNA is TGTGCCAGCAGCCTCCGCATCGGGACAGGGTATGTGGCTGAGCAGTTCTTC.

The chain couples TRBV28 to TRBJ2-4, with 7 bases lining up with TRBD1. Trimming took 4 bases from V and 1 from J; bases not matched to a gene: 4. The CDR3 spans 15 residues. Germline CDR1 is MDHEN and CDR2 is SYDVKM. The CDR3 DNA sequence: TGTGCCAGCAGTTCTACACAGGGGGCCAAAAACATTCAGTACTTC. Its translation is CASSSTQGAKNIQYF.

This clone was detected only a few times. The chain is built from TRBV28 and TRBJ2-5; D not resolved. CDR1 and CDR2 (germline): MDHEN, SYDVKM. CDR3 length: 15 residues. Deletions cut 6 bases from V and 5 bases from J, with 19 bases between. CDR3 coding DNA: TGTGCCAGCAGCCCCCCCCCTAGTTTGTGGGAGACCCAGTACTTC. Translated: CASSPPPSLWETQYF. The variable domain in full, with the rest retrieved from reference TRBV28 and TRBJ2-5, is DVKVTQSSRYLVKRTGEKVFLECVQDMDHENMFWYRQDPGLGLRLIYFSYDVKMKEKGDIPEGYSVSREKKERFSLILESASTNQTSMYLCASSPPPSLWETQYFGPGTRLLVL.

In its sample, this clone was seen a few times. The V gene is TRBV28, the J gene TRBJ2-1; possible D gene TRBD2, 5 bases. Trimming shortened V by 3 bases and J by 0 bases, and 9 bases separated the two germline ends. This CDR3 comprises 15 residues. Germline V gene data show CDR1 as MDHEN and CDR2 as SYDVKM. DNA for the CDR3: TGTGCCAGCAGTTTTTCTACTAGCTCCTACAATGAGCAGTTCTTC. It encodes CASSFSTSSYNEQFF.

The chain links TRBV4-3 to TRBJ2-1; TRBD2 matches at 8 bases. Germline CDR1 and CDR2: LGHNA and YSLEER. The CDR3 is 15 residues long. Losses at the gene ends were 4 bases for V and 7 bases for J; bases not matched to a gene: 9. DNA for the CDR3: TGCGCCAGCAGCCCCGGGGCTAGCGGGTGGAATGAGCAGTTCTTC. This sequence encodes CASSPGASGWNEQFF.

This clone was seen a single time. The CDR3 sequence: CASSLTPDRIYTEAFF. The CDR3 DNA reads TGTGCCAGCAGCTTAACCCCGGACAGAATTTACACTGAAGCTTTCTTT. The chain links TRBV7-2 to TRBJ1-1; the D gene is possibly TRBD1 (6 bases). The CDR3 spans 16 residues. Germline V gene lookup returns CDR1 SGHTA and CDR2 FQGNSA. V was cut by 2 bases and J by 3 bases, with 16 bases left in between. The entire variable domain, with the rest obtained from reference TRBV7-2 and TRBJ1-1, is as follows: GAGVSQSPSNKVTEKGKDVELRCDPISGHTALYWYRQSLGQGLEFLIYFQGNSAPDKSGLPSDRFSAERTGGSVSTLTIQRTQQEDSAVYLCASSLTPDRIYTEAFFGQGTRLTVV.

This clone turned up a few times. The chain has TRBV30 and TRBJ1-6; a weak D match, TRBD1 (6 bases). This CDR3 has 13 residues. V gave up 8 bases and J gave up 6 bases, with 14 bases separating them. Germline V lookup: CDR1 GTSNPN, CDR2 SVGIG (reference sequence). The CDR3 DNA reads TGTGCCGAAGGGGGAGGGGGTAATTCACCCCTCCACTTT. Translating gives CAEGGGGNSPLHF.

V usage is TRBV15 and J usage is TRBJ1-1; 7 nucleotides agree with TRBD1. CDR1 and CDR2 (germline): LNHNV, YYDKDF (reference sequence). V shed 2 bases and J 4 bases; nucleotides not matched to a gene: 4. CDR3 length: 14 amino acids. The CDR3 DNA reads as TGTGCCACCAGCAGAAACACAGGGGTCACTGAAGCTTTCTTT. This encodes CATSRNTGVTEAFF.

The chain links TRBV18 to TRBJ2-7, with 10 bases lining up with TRBD1. Germline lookup yields CDR1 KGHSH and CDR2 LQKENI. The CDR3 consists of 15 residues. V lost 1 base, J lost 4 bases, and 4 bases stayed unmatched. The CDR3 reads CASSPLTDRGYEQYF. The CDR3 nucleotides read TGTGCCAGCTCACCACTGACGGACAGGGGGTACGAGCAGTACTTC.

The V gene is TRBV5-4, the J gene TRBJ2-1; 8 nucleotides align to TRBD1. The CDR3 runs 15 residues. Germline V gene data show CDR1 as SGHNT and CDR2 as YYREEE (reference sequence). V dropped 4 bases and J dropped 3; count of bases not matched to a gene: 6. This CDR3 reads CASSTGQGHYNEQFF. The CDR3 region has the DNA TGTGCCAGCAGCACCGGACAGGGCCACTACAATGAGCAGTTCTTC.

The chain couples TRBV28 to TRBJ1-5, with D possibly being TRBD1 (6 bases). This CDR3 comprises 13 residues. Trimming took off 8 bases at V and 1 base at J, with 9 bases between the two ends. Germline V CDR1 and CDR2: MDHEN, SYDVKM. The chain's CDR3 is CASGGLSNQPQHF. CDR3 in DNA: TGTGCCAGCGGGGGCCTAAGCAATCAGCCCCAGCATTTT.

The rearrangement links TRBV5-6 to TRBJ2-6, with 8 bases aligning to TRBD1. CDR3 length: 17 amino acids. The germline gives CDR1 SGHDT, CDR2 YYEEEE. J was trimmed by 2 bases and V by 4 bases; bases with no gene match: 8. The CDR3 protein is CASSPALQGAGANVLTF. The CDR3 DNA follows: TGTGCCAGCAGCCCCGCCCTACAGGGGGCTGGGGCCAACGTCCTGACTTTC. Full variable domain (remainder filled in from reference TRBV5-6 and TRBJ2-6): DAGVTQSPTHLIKTRGQQVTLRCSPKSGHDTVSWYQQALGQGPQFIFQYYEEEERQRGNFPDRFSGHQFPNYSSELNVNALLLGDSALYLCASSPALQGAGANVLTFGAGSRLTVL.